A selection of T cell receptor beta chains follows, all from one sample in a study of shared clonotypes between healthy human individuals. The method was immunoSEQ multiplex PCR; TCRdb's version includes in-frame clones alone and lacks a portion of them. The repertoire holds approximately 2.5 million clones, approximately 94% seen once, with around 0.14% in the top ten. Specimen: naive CD4+ T cells sorted from blood. The source of these receptors is a man aged 18 to 29 in good health. Both conserved end residues are trimmed from each CDR3. A clone size is listed for some rows: how often the clone was seen (once, few, many), or a class if it is expanded.

abundance,j_gene,v_gene,CDR3aa
-,TRBJ2-7,TRBV10-3,AISEGVTDYEQY
-,TRBJ1-6,TRBV21-1,ASSKTPGHLNSPLH
-,TRBJ1-6,TRBV19,ASKRDGGMPLH
once,TRBJ2-1,TRBV7-2,ASSRTSGVSYNEQF
few,TRBJ1-1,TRBV2,AARRDNTEAF
-,TRBJ2-7,TRBV7-9,ASSPLEGPSYEQY
-,TRBJ2-5,TRBV7-8,ASSLALFATQETQY
-,TRBJ2-6,TRBV29-1,SVGRGFGANVLT
-,TRBJ2-7,TRBV30,AWSGRGDEQY
-,TRBJ2-5,TRBV2,ASSVGLGETQY
-,TRBJ2-7,TRBV19,ASSIVAGDLYEQY